This is a list of T cell receptor beta chains from one sample in a study of shared clonotypes between healthy human individuals. Profiling relied on immunoSEQ multiplex PCR, and the TCRdb table lists in-frame clones only, not all of them. The table has around 1.1 million clones, approximately 75% seen once. Sequenced sample: memory CD4+ T cells from PBMCs. The source of these receptors is a man aged 18 to 30 in good health. Some clones in this sample may be carry-over from other donors' samples. The CDR3 runs from the conserved cysteine through the conserved F or W. The D gene is left open where the match is weak. Clone size is stated in some rows and not others, as once, few, many or a class when expanded.

-,-,TRBV19,TRBJ2-7,TGTGCCAGTAGTATCACAGACCGAGGTCAGCAGTACTTC,CASSITDRGQQYF
TRBD2,few,TRBV4-2,TRBJ2-7,TGTGCCAGCAGCCAAAATATCCTGACTAGCGGGGTTTCATACGAGCAGTACTTC,CASSQNILTSGVSYEQYF
-,once,TRBV9,TRBJ1-4,TGTGCCAGCAGCGCACAGGGAGCTGAAAAACTGTTTTTT,CASSAQGAEKLFF
-,-,TRBV7-9,TRBJ2-7,TGTGCCAGCAGGGACGATGGACTTAGCCCCTACGAGCAGTACTTC,CASRDDGLSPYEQYF
TRBD1,-,TRBV15,TRBJ1-5,TGTGCCACCAGCAGGGGACAGGGAAATGGAGCTACGGTGTCCCAGCATTTT,CATSRGQGNGATVSQHF
-,few,TRBV11-2,TRBJ2-2,TGTGCCAGCAGCTCTGTAGCAGGGGAGCTGTTTTTT,CASSSVAGELFF
TRBD2,-,TRBV7-2,TRBJ2-1,TGTGCCAGCAGCACCACTAGCGGGAGTCAGTTCTTC,CASSTTSGSQFF
-,-,TRBV28,TRBJ1-5,TGTGCCAGCAGTTCTCTGGAGGGTGTCGGGCCCCAGCATTTT,CASSSLEGVGPQHF
-,-,TRBV7-2,TRBJ1-4,TGTGCCAGCAGCCTACAGGGTGGGCTGGGTGAAAAACTGTTTTTT,CASSLQGGLGEKLFF
TRBD1,few,TRBV4-1,TRBJ1-5,TGCGCCAGCAGCCAAGTGGGACAGGTTGATCAGCCCCAGCATTTT,CASSQVGQVDQPQHF
-,-,TRBV18,TRBJ2-2,TGTGCCAGCTCAGCTAGGGCGGAGAACACCGGGGAGCTGTTTTTT,CASSARAENTGELFF
-,-,TRBV7-9,TRBJ2-7,TGTGCCAGCGTCGTAGGGGAATACGAGCAGTACTTC,CASVVGEYEQYF
TRBD1,-,TRBV29-1,TRBJ1-4,TGCAGCGTTGACCAGGGGGGGGAAAAACTGTTTTTT,CSVDQGGEKLFF
-,-,TRBV27,TRBJ2-7,TGTGCCAGCACCTCCCGGAACTCCTACGAGCAGTACTTC,CASTSRNSYEQYF
TRBD1,-,TRBV6-4,TRBJ1-1,TGTGCCAGCAGGAGGGACAGGACGGACACTGAAGCTTTCTTT,CASRRDRTDTEAFF
TRBD1,-,TRBV6-4,TRBJ1-2,TGTGCCAGCAGTCAGCGACAGGGGATTGGATATGGCTACACCTTC,CASSQRQGIGYGYTF
TRBD2,-,TRBV2,TRBJ2-1,TGTGCCAGCAGGCTAGCGGGAGTGTATGGCAATGAGCAGTTCTTC,CASRLAGVYGNEQFF
-,-,TRBV11-1,TRBJ2-7,TGTGCCAGCAGCCCCGGGACTTCCTACGAGCAGTACTTC,CASSPGTSYEQYF
-,-,TRBV4-3,TRBJ1-3,TGCGCCAGCAGCCCAGAACAGGGCTCTGGAAACACCATATATTTT,CASSPEQGSGNTIYF
-,few,TRBV19,TRBJ1-1,TGTGCCAGTATCGAGGGGTGGGGCACTGAAGCTTTCTTT,CASIEGWGTEAFF